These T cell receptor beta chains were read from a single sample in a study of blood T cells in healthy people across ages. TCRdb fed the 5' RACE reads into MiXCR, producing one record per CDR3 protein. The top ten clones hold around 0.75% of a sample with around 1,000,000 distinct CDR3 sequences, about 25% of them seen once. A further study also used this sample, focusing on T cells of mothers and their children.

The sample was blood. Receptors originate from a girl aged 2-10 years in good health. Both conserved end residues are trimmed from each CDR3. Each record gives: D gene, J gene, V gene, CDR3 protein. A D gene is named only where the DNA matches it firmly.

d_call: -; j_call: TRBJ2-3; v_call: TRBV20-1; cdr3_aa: SARKGGSSVTTDTQY
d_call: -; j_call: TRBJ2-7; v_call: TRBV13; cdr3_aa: ASSFGRESYEQY
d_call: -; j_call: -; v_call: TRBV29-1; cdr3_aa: SYGDNEQF
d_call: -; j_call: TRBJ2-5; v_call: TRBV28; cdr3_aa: ASSPQLVSETQY
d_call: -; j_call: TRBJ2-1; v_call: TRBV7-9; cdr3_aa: ASSPPEASTAHEQF
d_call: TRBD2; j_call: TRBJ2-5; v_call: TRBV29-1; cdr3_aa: SVGGTSGSWETQY
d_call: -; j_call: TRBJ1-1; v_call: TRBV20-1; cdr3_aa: SAPGVLNTEAF
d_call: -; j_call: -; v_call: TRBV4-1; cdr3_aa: ASSQGSPGTYEQY
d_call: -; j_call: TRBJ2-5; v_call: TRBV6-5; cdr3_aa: ASSYLDSPETQY
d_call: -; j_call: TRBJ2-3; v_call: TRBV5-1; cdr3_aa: ATKGGGRTDTQY
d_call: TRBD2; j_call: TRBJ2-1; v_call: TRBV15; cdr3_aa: ATSTERGGYNEQF
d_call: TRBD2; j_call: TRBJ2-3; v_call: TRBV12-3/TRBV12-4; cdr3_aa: ASSLLTSGVADAQY
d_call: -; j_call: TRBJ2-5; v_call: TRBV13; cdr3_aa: ASSSGGGVETQY
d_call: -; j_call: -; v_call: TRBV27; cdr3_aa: ASSSALRDYEQY
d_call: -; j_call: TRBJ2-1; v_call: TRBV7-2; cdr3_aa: ASSETGTFHYNEQF
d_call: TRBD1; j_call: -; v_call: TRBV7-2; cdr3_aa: ASNTGGSGEQF
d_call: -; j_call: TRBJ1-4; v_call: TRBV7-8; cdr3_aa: ASSSQVSATNEKLF
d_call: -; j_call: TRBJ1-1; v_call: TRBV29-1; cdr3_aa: SVSGNFNTEAF
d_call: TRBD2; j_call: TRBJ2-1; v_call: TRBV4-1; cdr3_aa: ASSQDRVGTSNHNEQF
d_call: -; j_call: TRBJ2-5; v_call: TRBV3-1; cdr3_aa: ASSNKRPGASKETQY
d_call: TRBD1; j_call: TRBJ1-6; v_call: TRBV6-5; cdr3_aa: VSSYRGDRANSPLH
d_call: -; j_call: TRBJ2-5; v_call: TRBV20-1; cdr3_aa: SARSQSRETQY
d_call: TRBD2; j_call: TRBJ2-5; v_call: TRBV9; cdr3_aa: ASSTGTSGKETQY
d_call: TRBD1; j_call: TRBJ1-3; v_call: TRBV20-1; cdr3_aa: SALTTGGRMVDTIY
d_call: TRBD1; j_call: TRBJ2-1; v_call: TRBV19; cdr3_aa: ASSIGTGVHNEQF
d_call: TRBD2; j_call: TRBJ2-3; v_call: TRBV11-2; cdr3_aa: ASSSGPSGGRNTQY
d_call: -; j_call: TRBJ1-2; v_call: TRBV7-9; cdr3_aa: ASSSDTDGYT
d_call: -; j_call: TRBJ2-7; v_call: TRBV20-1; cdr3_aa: SARNFGAGAEQY
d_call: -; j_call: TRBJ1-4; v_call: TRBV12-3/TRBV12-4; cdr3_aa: ASSLILGDMFYGKLF
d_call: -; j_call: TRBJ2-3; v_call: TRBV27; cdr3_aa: ASSLRRTVVLDTQY
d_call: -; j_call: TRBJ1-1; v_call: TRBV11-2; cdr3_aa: ASTEPAIGTEAF
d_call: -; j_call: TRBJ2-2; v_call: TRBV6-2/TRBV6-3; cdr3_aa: ASRRDSHELYGTGELF